This T cell receptor beta chain was found in a study of shared clonotypes between healthy human individuals. Study-wide background: Per donor, three plates held CD4 naive cells, three held CD4 memory, two held CD8 naive and one held CD8 memory. Findings of the study overall: Apart from blood, nothing was sampled; tissue repertoires likely differ.

Splitting the CD4+ cells yielded a CD45RA+ naive subset and a CD45RA-negative memory subset. The authors' processing: For the immunoSEQ data, sequences were junction-only without quality scores, so filtering differed. Assay: immunoSEQ multiplex PCR; the TCRdb copy retains only in-frame clones and omits some. That table gives V, J and clone size, and the DNA gave D and trimming. The sample has about 660,000 clones, around 72% seen once. In the case of this clone: Its specificity is not known.

Germline-derived CDR1 and CDR2 are SGHRS and YFSETQ. The V gene lost 4 bases and the J gene lost 2 bases, with 10 bases spanning the gap. The CDR3 length is 14 residues. Specimen: memory CD4+ T cells sorted from blood. As to subset: CD45RA-negative fraction. This chain joins TRBV5-1 and TRBJ1-3, with unresolved D. The clonotype originates from a woman in her thirties in good health. DNA for the CDR3: TGCGCCAGCAGCCCCGTTCCAGCTGGAAACACCATATATTTT. Translation gives CASSPVPAGNTIYF.